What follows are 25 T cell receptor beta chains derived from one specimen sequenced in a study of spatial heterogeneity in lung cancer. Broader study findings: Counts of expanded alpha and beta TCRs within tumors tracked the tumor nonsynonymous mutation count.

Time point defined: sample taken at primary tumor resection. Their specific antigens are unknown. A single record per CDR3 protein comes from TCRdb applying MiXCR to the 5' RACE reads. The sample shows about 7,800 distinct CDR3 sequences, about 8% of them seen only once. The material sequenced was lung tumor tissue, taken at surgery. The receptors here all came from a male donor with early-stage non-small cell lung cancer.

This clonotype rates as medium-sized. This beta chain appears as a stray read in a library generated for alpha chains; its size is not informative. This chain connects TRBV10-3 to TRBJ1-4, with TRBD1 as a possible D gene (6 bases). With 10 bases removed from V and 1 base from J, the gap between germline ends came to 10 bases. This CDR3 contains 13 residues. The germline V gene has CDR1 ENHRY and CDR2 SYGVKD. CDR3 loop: CATADRTNEKLFF. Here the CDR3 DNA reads TGTGCCACCGCGGACAGAACTAATGAAAAACTGTTTTTT.

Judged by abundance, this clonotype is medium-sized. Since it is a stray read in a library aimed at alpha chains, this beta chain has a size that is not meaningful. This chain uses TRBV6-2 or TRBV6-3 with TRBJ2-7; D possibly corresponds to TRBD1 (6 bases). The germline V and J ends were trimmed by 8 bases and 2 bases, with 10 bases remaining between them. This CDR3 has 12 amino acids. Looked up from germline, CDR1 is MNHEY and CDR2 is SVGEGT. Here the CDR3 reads CASGAGAYEQYF. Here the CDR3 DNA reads TGTGCCAGCGGGGCAGGGGCCTACGAGCAGTACTTC.

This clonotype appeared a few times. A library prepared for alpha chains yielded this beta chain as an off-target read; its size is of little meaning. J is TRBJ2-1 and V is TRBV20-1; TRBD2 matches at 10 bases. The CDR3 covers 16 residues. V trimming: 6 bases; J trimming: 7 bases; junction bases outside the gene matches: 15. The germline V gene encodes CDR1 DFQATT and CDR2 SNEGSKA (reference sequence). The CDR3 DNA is TGCAGTGCCCTTATAATAGCGGGAGGCACGATAAATGAGCAGTTCTTC. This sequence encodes CSALIIAGGTINEQFF.

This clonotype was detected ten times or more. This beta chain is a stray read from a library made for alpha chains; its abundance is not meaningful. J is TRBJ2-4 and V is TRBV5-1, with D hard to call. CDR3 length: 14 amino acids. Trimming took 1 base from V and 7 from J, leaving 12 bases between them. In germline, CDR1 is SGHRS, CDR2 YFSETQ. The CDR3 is CASSLSHSGNIQYF. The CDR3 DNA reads TGCGCCAGCAGCTTGTCTCATAGTGGGAACATTCAGTACTTC.

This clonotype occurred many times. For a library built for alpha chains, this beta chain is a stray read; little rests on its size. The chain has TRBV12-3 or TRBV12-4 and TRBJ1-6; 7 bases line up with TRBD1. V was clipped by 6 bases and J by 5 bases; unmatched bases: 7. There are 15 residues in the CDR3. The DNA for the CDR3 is TGTGCCAGCAGCCCCTTACAGGGGAATAATTCACCCCTCCACTTT. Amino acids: CASSPLQGNNSPLHF.

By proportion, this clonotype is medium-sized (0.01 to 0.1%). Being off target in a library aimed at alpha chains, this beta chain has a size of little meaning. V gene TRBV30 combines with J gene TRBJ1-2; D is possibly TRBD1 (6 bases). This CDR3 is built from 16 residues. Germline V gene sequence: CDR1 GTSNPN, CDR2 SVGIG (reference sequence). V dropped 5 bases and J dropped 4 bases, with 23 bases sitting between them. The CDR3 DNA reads TGTGCCTGGCGCAACCGACAGGACCCCTCCGGCTATGGCTACACCTTC. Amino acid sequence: CAWRNRQDPSGYGYTF. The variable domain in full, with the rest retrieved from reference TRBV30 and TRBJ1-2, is SQTIHQWPATLVQPVGSPLSLECTVEGTSNPNLYWYRQAAGRGLQLLFYSVGIGQISSEVPQNLSASRPQDRQFILSSKKLLLSDSGFYLCAWRNRQDPSGYGYTFGSGTRLTVV.

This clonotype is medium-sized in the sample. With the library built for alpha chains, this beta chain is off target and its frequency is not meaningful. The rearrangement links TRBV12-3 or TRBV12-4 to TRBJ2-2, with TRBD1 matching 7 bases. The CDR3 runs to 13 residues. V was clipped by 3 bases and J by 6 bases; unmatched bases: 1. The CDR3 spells CASSLTGPGELFF. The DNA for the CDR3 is TGTGCCAGCAGTTTGACAGGGCCCGGGGAGCTGTTTTTT.

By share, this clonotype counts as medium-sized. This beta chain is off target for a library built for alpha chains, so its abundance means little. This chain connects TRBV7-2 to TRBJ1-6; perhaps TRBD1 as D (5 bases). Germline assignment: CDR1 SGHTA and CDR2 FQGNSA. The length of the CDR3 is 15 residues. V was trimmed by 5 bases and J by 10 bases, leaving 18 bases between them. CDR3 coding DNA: TGTGCCAGCAGCCCCACTTTCCGGGGGGACTCACCCCTCCACTTT. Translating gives CASSPTFRGDSPLHF.

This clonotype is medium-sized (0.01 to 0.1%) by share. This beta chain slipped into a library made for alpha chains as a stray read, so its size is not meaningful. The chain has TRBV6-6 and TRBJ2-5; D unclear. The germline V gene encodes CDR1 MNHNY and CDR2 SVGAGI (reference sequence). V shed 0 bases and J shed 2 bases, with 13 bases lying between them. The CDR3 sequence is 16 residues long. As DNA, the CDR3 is TGTGCCAGCAGTTACTCGTTAGTGCCGCATCAAGAGACCCAGTACTTC. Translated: CASSYSLVPHQETQYF.

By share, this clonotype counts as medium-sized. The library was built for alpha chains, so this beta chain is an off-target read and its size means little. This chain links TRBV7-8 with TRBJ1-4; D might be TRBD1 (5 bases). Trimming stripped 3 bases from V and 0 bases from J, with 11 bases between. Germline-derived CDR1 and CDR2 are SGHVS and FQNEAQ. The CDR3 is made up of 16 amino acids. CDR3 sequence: CASSLGTAATNEKLFF. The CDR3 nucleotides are TGTGCCAGCAGCTTGGGGACCGCTGCAACTAATGAAAAACTGTTTTTT.

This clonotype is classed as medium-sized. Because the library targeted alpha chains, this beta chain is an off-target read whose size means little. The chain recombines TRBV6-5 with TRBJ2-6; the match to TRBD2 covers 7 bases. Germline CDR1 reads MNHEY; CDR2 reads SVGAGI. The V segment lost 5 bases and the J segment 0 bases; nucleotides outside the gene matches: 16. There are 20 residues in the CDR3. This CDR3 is CASSHRRGSGATSGANVLTF. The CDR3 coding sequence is TGTGCCAGCAGTCATCGGCGGGGGTCTGGGGCTACCTCTGGGGCCAACGTCCTGACTTTC.

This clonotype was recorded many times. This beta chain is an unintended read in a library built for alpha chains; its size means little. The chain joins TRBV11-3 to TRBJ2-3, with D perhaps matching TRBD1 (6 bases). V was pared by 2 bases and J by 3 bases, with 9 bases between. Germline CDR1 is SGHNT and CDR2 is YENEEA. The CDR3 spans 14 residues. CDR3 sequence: CASSLQGWTDTQYF. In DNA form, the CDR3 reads TGTGCCAGCAGCTTACAGGGGTGGACAGATACGCAGTATTTT.

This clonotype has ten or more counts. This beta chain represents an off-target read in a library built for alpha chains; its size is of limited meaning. The CDR3: CASSPRVLEDYGYTF. CDR3 bases: TGTGCCAGCAGCCCCCGAGTCTTGGAGGACTATGGCTACACCTTC. The V call is TRBV7-9, the J call TRBJ1-2; D is undetermined. The CDR3 has 15 amino acids. Germline V gene data show CDR1 as SEHNR and CDR2 as FQNEAQ (reference sequence). Trimming took 5 bases from V and 3 from J, leaving 16 bases between them.

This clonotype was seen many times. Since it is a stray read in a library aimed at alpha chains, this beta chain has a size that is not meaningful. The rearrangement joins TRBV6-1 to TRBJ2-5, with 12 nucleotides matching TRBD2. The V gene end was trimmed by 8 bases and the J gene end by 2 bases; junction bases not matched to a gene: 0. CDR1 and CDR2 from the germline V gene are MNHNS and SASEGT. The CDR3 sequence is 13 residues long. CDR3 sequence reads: CASGLAGQETQYF. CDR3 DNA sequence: TGTGCCAGCGGACTAGCGGGACAAGAGACCCAGTACTTC.

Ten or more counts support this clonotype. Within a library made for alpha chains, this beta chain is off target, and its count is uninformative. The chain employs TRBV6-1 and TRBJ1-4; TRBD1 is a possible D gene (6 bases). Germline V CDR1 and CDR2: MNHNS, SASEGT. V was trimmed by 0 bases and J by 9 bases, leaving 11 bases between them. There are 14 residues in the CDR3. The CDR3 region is CASSEARGAQKLFF. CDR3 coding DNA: TGTGCCAGCAGTGAAGCGAGGGGGGCCCAAAAACTGTTTTTT.

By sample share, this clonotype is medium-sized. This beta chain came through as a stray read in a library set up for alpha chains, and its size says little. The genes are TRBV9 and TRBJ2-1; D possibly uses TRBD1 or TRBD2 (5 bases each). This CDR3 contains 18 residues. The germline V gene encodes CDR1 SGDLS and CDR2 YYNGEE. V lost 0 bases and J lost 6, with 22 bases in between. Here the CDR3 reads CASSVATGLGDGGNEQFF. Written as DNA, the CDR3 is TGTGCCAGCAGCGTAGCTACGGGCCTAGGGGATGGGGGCAATGAGCAGTTCTTC.

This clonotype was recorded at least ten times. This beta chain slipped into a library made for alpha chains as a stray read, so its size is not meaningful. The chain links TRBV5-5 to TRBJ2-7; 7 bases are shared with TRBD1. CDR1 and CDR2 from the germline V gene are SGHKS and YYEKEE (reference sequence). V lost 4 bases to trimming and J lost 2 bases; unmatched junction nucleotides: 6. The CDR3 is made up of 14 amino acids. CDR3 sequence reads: CASSRDREPYEQYF. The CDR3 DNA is TGTGCCAGCAGCAGAGACAGGGAACCCTACGAGCAGTACTTC.

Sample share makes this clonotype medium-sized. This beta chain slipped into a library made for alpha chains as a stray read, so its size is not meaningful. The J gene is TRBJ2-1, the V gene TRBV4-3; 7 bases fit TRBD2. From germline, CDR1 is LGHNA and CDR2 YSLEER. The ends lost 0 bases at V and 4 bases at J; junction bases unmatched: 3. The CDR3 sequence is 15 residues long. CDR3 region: CASSQDWGGYNEQFF. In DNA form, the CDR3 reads TGCGCCAGCAGCCAAGATTGGGGAGGGTACAATGAGCAGTTCTTC.

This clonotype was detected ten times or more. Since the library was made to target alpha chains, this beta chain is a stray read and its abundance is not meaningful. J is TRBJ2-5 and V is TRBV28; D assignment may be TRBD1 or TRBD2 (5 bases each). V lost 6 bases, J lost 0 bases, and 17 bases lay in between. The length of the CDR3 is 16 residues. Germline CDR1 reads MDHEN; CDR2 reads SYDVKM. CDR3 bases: TGTGCCAGCAGCCCCCTGGGGACCGCACACCAAGAGACCCAGTACTTC. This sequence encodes CASSPLGTAHQETQYF.

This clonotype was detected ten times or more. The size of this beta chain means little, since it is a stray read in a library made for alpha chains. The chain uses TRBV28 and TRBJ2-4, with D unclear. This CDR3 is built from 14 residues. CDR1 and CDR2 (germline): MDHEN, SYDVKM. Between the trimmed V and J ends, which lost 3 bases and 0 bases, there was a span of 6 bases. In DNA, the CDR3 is TGTGCCAGCAGTTTCCCCCTAGCCAAAAACATTCAGTACTTC. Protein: CASSFPLAKNIQYF.

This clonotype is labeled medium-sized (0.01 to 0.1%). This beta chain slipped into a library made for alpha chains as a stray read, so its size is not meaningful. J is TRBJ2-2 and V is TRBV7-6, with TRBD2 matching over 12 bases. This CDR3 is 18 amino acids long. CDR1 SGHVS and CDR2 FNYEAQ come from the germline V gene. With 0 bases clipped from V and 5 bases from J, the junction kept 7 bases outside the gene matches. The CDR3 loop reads CASSLARTSGIGTGELFF. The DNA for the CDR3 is TGTGCCAGCAGCTTAGCGAGGACTAGCGGGATAGGAACCGGGGAGCTGTTTTTT.

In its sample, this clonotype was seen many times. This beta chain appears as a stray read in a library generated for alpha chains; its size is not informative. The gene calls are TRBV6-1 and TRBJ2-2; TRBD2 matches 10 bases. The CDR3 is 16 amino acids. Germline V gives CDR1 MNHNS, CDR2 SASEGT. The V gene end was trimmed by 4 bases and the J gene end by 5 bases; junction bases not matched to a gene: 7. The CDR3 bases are TGTGCCAGCAGTGTCGGGACTAGCGTAAGAACCGGGGAGCTGTTTTTT. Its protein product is CASSVGTSVRTGELFF.

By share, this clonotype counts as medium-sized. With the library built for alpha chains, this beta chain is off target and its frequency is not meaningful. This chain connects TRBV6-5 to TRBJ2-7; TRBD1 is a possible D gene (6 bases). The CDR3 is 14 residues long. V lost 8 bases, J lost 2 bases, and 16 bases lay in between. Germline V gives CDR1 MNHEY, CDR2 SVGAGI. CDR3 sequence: CASYSRDTTYEQYF. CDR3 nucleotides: TGTGCCAGCTACTCCCGGGACACAACCTACGAGCAGTACTTC.

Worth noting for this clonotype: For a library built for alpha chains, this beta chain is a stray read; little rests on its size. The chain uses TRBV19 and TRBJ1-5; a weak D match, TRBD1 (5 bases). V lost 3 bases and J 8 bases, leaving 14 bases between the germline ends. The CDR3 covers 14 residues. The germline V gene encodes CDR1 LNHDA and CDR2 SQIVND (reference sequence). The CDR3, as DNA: TGTGCCAGTAGTATCCCGAGGGGCCTAGAGCCCCAGCATTTT. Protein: CASSIPRGLEPQHF.

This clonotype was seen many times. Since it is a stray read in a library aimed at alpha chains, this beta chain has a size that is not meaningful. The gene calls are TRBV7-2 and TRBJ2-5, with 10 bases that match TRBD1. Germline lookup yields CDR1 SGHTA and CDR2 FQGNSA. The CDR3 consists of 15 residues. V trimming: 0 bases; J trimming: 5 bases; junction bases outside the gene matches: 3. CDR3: CASSLAGTGEETQYF. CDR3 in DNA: TGTGCCAGCAGCTTAGCCGGGACAGGGGAGGAGACCCAGTACTTC.